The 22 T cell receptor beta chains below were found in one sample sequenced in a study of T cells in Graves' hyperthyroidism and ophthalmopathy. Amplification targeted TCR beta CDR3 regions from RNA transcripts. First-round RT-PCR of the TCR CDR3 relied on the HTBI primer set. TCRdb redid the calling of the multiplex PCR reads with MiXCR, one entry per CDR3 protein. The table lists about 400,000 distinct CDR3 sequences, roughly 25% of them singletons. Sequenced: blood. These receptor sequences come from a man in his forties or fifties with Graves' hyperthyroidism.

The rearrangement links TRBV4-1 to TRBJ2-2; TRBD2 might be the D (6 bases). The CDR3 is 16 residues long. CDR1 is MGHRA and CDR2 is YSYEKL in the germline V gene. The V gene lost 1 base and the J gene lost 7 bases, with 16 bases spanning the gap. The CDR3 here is CASSQAAPGVGGELFF. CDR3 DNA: TGCGCCAGCAGCCAAGCGGCGCCGGGAGTAGGCGGGGAGCTGTTTTTT.

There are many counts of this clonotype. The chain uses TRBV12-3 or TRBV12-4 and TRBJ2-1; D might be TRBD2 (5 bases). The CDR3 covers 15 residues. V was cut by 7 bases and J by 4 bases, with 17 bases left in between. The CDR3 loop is CASTKSASSYNEQFF. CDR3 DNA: TGTGCCAGCACTAAGTCGGCTAGCTCTTACAATGAGCAGTTCTTC.

CDR3 nucleotides: TGTGCCAGCACCCGGACACAGAACACCGGGGAGCTGTTTTTT. It codes for CASTRTQNTGELFF. The chain recombines TRBV6-2 or TRBV6-3 with TRBJ2-2; D may be TRBD1 (5 bases). The V gene's germline CDR1 is MNHEY and CDR2 SVGEGT. The CDR3 spans 14 residues. With 7 bases removed from V and 1 base from J, the gap between germline ends came to 10 bases.

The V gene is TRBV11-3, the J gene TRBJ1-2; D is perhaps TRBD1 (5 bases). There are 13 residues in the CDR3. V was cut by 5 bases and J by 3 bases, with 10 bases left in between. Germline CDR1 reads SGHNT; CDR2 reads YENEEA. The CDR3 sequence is CASSLTDHYGYTF. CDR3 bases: TGTGCCAGCAGCCTGACAGACCACTATGGCTACACCTTC.

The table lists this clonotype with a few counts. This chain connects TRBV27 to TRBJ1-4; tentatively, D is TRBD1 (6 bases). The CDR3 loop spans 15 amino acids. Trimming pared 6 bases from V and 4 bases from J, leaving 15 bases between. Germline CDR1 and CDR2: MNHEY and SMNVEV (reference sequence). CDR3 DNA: TGTGCCAGCAGACCCTCAGGGGCCTATAATGAAAAACTGTTTTTT. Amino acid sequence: CASRPSGAYNEKLFF.

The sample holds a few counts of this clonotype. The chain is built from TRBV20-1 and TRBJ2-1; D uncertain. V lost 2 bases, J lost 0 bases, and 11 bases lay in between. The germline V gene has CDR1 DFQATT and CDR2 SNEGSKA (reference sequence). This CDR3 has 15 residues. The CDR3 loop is CSARSGGSSYNEQFF. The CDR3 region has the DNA TGCAGTGCTAGATCGGGCGGAAGCTCCTACAATGAGCAGTTCTTC.

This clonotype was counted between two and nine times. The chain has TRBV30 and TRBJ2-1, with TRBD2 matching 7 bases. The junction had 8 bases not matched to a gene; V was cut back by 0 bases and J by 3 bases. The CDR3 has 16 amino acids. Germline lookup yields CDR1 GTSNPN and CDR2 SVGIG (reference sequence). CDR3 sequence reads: CAWSVRASGDYNEQFF. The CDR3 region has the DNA TGTGCCTGGAGTGTACGAGCTAGCGGAGACTACAATGAGCAGTTCTTC.

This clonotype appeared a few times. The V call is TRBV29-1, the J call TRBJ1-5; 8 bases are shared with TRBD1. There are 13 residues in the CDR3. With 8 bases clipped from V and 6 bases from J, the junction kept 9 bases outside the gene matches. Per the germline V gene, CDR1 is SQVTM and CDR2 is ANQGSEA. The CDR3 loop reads CSFRQGIGQPQHF. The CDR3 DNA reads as TGCAGCTTTCGACAGGGGATCGGTCAGCCCCAGCATTTT.

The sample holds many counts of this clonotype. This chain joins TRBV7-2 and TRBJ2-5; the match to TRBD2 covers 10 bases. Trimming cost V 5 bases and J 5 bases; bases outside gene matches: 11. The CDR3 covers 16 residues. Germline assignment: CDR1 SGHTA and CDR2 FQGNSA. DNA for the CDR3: TGTGCCAGCAGCCCCAGTAGCGGGAGGAATGGGGAGACCCAGTACTTC. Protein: CASSPSSGRNGETQYF. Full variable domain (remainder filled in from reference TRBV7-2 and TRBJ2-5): GAGVSQSPSNKVTEKGKDVELRCDPISGHTALYWYRQSLGQGLEFLIYFQGNSAPDKSGLPSDRFSAERTGGSVSTLTIQRTQQEDSAVYLCASSPSSGRNGETQYFGPGTRLLVL.

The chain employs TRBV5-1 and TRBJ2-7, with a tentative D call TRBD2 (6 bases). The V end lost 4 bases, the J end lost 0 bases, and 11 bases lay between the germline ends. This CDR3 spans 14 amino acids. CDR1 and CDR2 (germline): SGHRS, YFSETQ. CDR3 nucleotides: TGCGCCAGCAGCGCCGGGGGTAGCTCCTACGAGCAGTACTTC. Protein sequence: CASSAGGSSYEQYF.

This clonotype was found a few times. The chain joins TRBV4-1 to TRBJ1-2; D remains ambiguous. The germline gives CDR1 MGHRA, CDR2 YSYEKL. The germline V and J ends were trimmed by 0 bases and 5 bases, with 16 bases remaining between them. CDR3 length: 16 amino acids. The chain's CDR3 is CASSQELGSVLYGYTF. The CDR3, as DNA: TGCGCCAGCAGCCAAGAATTAGGGTCGGTTCTATATGGCTACACCTTC.

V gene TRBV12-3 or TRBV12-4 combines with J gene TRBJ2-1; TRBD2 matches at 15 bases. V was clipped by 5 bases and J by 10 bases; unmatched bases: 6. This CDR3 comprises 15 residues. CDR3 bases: TGTGCCAGCAGTCACCCAGGGACTAGCGGGGGGGAGCAGTTCTTC. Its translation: CASSHPGTSGGEQFF.

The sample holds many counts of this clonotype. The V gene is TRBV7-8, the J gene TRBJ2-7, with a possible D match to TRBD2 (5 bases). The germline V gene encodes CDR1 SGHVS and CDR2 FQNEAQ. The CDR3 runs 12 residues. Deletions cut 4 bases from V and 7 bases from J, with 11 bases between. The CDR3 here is CASSSGPGEQYF. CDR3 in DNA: TGTGCCAGCAGCTCCGGCCCGGGGGAGCAGTACTTC.

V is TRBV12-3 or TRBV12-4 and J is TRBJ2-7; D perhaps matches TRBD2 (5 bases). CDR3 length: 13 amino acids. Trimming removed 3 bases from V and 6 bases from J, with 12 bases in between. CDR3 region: CASSFGVYGEQYF. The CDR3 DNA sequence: TGTGCCAGCAGTTTCGGGGTTTACGGCGAGCAGTACTTC.

In nucleotides, the CDR3 is TGTGCCAGCTCACCTCTAGGGGGTGAGCAGTTCTTC. Translated: CASSPLGGEQFF. V usage is TRBV18 and J usage is TRBJ2-1, with D possibly TRBD1 on 6 matching bases. The CDR3 has 12 residues. V shed 3 bases and J shed 9 bases, with 9 bases lying between them. Looked up from germline, CDR1 is KGHSH and CDR2 is LQKENI. Looking up the rest from reference TRBV18 and TRBJ2-1 gives the full variable domain: NAGVMQNPRHLVRRRGQEARLRCSPMKGHSHVYWYRQLPEEGLKFMVYLQKENIIDESGMPKERFSAEFPKEGPSILRIQQVVRGDSAAYFCASSPLGGEQFFGPGTRLTVL.

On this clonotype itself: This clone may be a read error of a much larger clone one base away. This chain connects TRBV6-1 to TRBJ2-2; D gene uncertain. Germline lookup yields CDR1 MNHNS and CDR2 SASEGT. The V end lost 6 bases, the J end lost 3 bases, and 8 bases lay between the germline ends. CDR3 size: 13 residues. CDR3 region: CASSPADTGELFF. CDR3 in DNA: TGTGCCAGCAGCCCCGCGGACACCGGGGAGCTGTTTTTT.

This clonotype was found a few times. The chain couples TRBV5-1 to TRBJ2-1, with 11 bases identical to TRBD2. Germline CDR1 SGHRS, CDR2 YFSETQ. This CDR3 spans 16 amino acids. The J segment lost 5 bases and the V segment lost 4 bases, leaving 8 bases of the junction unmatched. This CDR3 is CASSSTSGSLDNEQFF. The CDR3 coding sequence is TGCGCCAGCAGCAGCACTAGCGGGAGCTTGGACAATGAGCAGTTCTTC.

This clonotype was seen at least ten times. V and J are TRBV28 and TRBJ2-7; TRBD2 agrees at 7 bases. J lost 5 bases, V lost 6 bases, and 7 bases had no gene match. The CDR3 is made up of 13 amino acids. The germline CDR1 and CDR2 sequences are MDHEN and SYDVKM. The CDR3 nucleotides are TGTGCCAGCAGGGTGGGGGGGTCCAACGAGCAGTACTTC. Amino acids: CASRVGGSNEQYF.

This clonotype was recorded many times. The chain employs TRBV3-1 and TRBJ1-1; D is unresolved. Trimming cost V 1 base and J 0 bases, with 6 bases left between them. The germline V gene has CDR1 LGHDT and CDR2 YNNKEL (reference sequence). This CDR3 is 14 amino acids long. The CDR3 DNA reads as TGTGCCAGCAGCCAAGGACGGATGAACACTGAAGCTTTCTTT. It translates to CASSQGRMNTEAFF.

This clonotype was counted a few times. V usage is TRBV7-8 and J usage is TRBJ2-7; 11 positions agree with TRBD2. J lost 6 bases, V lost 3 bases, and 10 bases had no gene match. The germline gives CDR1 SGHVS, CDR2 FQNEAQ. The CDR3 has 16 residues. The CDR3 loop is CASSFLFSGRGGEQYF. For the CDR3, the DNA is TGTGCCAGCAGCTTTCTCTTTAGCGGGAGGGGCGGCGAGCAGTACTTC.

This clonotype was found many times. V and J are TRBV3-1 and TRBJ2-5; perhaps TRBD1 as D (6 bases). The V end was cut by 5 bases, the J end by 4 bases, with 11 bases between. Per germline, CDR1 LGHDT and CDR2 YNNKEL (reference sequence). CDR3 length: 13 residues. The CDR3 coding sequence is TGTGCCAGCAGCTGGACAGTTGGAGAGACCCAGTACTTC. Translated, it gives CASSWTVGETQYF.

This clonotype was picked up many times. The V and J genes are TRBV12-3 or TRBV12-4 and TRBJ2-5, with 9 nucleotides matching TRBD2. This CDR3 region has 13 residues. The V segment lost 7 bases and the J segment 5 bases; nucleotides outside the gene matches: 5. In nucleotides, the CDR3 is TGTGCCAGCATGGCGCGGGAGGGGGAGACCCAGTACTTC. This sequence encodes CASMAREGETQYF.